This record concerns one TCR beta chain sequence. Its antigen is still unknown. Germline CDR1 is MGHRA and CDR2 is YSYEKL. V gave up 2 bases and J gave up 5 bases, with 9 bases separating them. The CDR3 extends over 13 amino acids. These data belong to a study of identical twins. Study-level findings and limits: The study drew conclusions from cross-sectional statistical analysis, not from following the same donors.

With no exceptions, donors were healthy Caucasians. TCRdb used MiXCR to reprocess the 5' RACE reads, holding one entry per CDR3 protein. Among under 1 million distinct CDR3 sequences, around 12% were seen once, and the ten largest hold about 1.6%. This sample also belongs to another study, concerning yellow fever vaccine responses in identical twins. That study reports: Reportedly, the T cell response mounted by twins to vaccine seemed partly convergent, partly personalized.

The origin of this receptor is a woman aged 18-30 years in good health. Input material: PBMCs. The chain employs TRBV4-1 and TRBJ2-5, with D hard to call. Here the CDR3 DNA reads TGCGCCAGCAGCCAATCGGTGGGGGAGACCCAGTACTTC. Its translation is CASSQSVGETQYF.